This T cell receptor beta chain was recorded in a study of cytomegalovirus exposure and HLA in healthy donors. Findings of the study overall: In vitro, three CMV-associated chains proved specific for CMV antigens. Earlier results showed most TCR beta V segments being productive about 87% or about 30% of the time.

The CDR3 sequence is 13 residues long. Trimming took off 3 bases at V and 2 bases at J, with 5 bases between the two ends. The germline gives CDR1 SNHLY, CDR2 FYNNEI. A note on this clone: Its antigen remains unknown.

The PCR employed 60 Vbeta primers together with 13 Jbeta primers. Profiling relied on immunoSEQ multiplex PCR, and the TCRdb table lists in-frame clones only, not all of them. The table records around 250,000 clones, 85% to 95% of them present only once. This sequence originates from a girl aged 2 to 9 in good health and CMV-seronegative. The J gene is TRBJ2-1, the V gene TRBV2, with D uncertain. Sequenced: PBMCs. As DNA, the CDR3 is TGTGCCAGCAGTGATATCCCCTACAATGAGCAGTTCTTC. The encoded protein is CASSDIPYNEQFF.